Detailed here is one T cell receptor (beta chain). Its antigen is not known. Germline CDR1 SGHVS, CDR2 FQNEAQ. Trimming took 5 bases from V and 0 from J, leaving 13 bases between them. The CDR3 sequence is 15 residues long. The data belong to a study of beta chain features in type 1 diabetes. Every donor provided one heparinised blood draw, which averaged about 110 mL. Notes on the study in general: Type 1 diabetes patients showed a moderate but significant shortening of TCRB CDR3s in all four CD4+ subsets. It was among patients, rather than healthy donors, that naive, central memory and Treg TCRB repertoires appeared more similar.

The sequenced template was cDNA made from the entire isolated RNA. Naive, central memory and regulatory T cell samples averaged roughly 3.5 million immunoSEQ reads each. Some clones are missing from TCRdb's copy, which holds only in-frame ones; the method was immunoSEQ multiplex PCR. The sample yields roughly 730,000 clones, over 10% seen once. The clonotype was recovered from a man aged 18 to 30 with type 1 diabetes. The specimen was naive CD4+ T cells from blood. The chain employs TRBV7-8 and TRBJ1-1; possibly TRBD1 for D (5 bases). The CDR3: CASSPGRIMNTEAFF. CDR3 sequence (DNA): TGTGCCAGCAGCCCAGGGAGGATTATGAACACTGAAGCTTTCTTT. The complete variable domain, with remaining parts taken from reference TRBV7-8 and TRBJ1-1, reads GAGVSQSPRYKVAKRGQDVALRCDPISGHVSLFWYQQALGQGPEFLTYFQNEAQLDKSGLPSDRFFAERPEGSVSTLKIQRTQQEDSAVYLCASSPGRIMNTEAFFGQGTRLTVV.